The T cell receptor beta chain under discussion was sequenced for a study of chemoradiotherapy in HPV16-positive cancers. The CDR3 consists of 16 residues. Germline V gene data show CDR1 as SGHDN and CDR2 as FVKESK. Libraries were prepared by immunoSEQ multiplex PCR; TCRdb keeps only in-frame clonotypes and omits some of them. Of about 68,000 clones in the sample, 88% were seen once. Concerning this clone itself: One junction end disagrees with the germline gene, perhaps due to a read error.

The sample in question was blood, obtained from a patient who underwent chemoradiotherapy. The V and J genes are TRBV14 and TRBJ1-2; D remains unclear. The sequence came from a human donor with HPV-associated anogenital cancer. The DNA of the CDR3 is TGTGCCAGCAGCCAAGTAGTTTCAGCCCTTAACTATGGCCACACCTTC. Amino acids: CASSQVVSALNYGHTF.